This T cell receptor beta chain comes out of a study of PD-L1 blockade in urothelial cancer (dated by TCRdb to about 2017). Study-wide context: All patients started therapy in about 2014 and received atezolizumab 1,200 mg intravenously every 3 weeks. Durable clinical benefit was achieved by nine patients and was not achieved by 20 patients. Blood samples were analyzed 3 weeks after the start of treatment (second dose) and 6 weeks after the start of treatment. About 90% of the roughly 29 patients were identified as males with urothelial cancer of bladder origin, and a prior smoking history was reported by 18 of 29 patients. Pretreatment tumor samples, along with matched peripheral blood serially collected before and after atezolizumab treatment, were subjected to TCR sequencing. The study, an exploratory multi-omic analysis, examined somatic, immune and clinical correlates of response to PD-L1 blockade with atezolizumab in urothelial cancer. Patients had an ECOG performance status of 0 or 1 and had received between 0 and 3 prior chemotherapy regimens. Durable clinical benefit was defined as a progression-free survival longer than 6 months, and TCR features were additionally tested against progression-free survival and overall survival. Blood samples gave median yields of around 140,000 T cells and 82,636 unique TCRs, along with a median clonality of about 0.084. Some 30 patients had pretreatment blood TCR-seq, roughly 25 had at least one posttreatment blood collection, and roughly 25 had tumor TCR-seq. In the same patients, pretreatment tumors underwent whole exome sequencing and RNA sequencing in addition to TCR sequencing. Points the paper makes about the study in general: A pretreatment peripheral blood TCR clonality below the median was linked to improved progression-free and overall survival. Because the sample size was small (n ≈ 30) and many of the analyses were exploratory, the results are meant to be hypothesis-generating. Among patients with durable benefit, tumor-associated TCR clones showed greater expansion in peripheral blood 3 weeks after treatment started (n = 22, p = 0.022).

As to this clone: Its antigen is not yet known. Base-call qualities are not available, and no considerably larger clone is one nucleotide away.

Synthetic TCR analog templates were spiked into each PCR to estimate absolute template abundance from read counts. The immunoSEQ assay used bias-controlled V and J gene primers to amplify TCRbeta CDR3 regions from genomic DNA. Sequencing of rearranged TCRbeta segments was performed at approximately 20X coverage. The source study handled its data this way. Sequencing errors were corrected by clustering, and CDR3s were annotated against IMGT so that V, D and J genes could be assigned. Downstream analyses used only productive TCRbeta rearrangements, leaving out any out-of-frame or stop-codon sequences. Clonality was calculated as one minus the Shannon entropy normalized by the log of the number of unique productive sequences. Clones differing between time points or between blood and tumor were identified by Fisher's exact test with Benjamini-Hochberg correction at adjusted p below 0.01. Not all clones reach the TCRdb copy of this immuneACCESS table, which keeps in-frame sequences only. Checked studies attribute under half of the gap to unresolved V genes and leave the rest unexplained. V and J calls plus clone size are reproduced from that table; the DNA served to infer D and trimming. The sample yields about 110,000 clones; approximately 90% were counted once. The ten largest clonotypes hold 3% to 4% of the sample.

Counted from cysteine to phenylalanine, this CDR3 has 16 amino acids. The kept DNA is CDR3 alone, 48 bases in frame from the first base. CDR1 SGHRS and CDR2 YFSETQ are derived from the germline V gene. V and J are trimmed by 2 bases and 1 base, and the gene matches miss 7 bases of the junction. The time point tag for this specimen amounts to: peripheral blood 6 weeks after treatment start. The cohort included 25 to 30 patients with locally advanced or metastatic urothelial carcinoma who were treated at Memorial Sloan Kettering on a trial protocol. Peripheral blood mononuclear cells were collected pretreatment and during treatment, with between 1 and 8 total time points per patient. The Qiagen DNeasy Blood extraction kit was used to purify genomic DNA from total PBMCs and tumor samples. PBMCs were collected pretreatment and during treatment, and were isolated and stored as previously described.

The clonotype comes from a man aged 55 to 70 with urothelial cancer. The sample consisted of PBMCs, taken around atezolizumab (anti-PD-L1) treatment. Here the chain combines TRBV5-1 and TRBJ2-5; 8 of the junction bases match TRBD2. For the CDR3, the sequence is CASSLGRGVIQETQYF. The nucleotides are TGCGCCAGCAGCTTAGGGCGGGGGGTAATCCAAGAGACCCAGTACTTC.